Below, 16 T cell receptor beta chains from the same sample are listed, as sequenced in a study of shared T cell receptors in the human thymus. Measured with immunoSEQ multiplex PCR; TCRdb has only the in-frame clones, and not every one. The table has about 660,000 clones, around 87% seen once; the top ten hold approximately 0.0097%. This sample was shared with a second study, whose subject was human thymus T cells.

The source material was thymocytes. The receptor set was obtained from a boy under two years old with a congenital heart defect.

This clone appeared a few times. The chain links TRBV7-2 to TRBJ1-1, with 9 bases lining up with TRBD1. CDR3 length equals 17 residues. Germline V lookup: CDR1 SGHTA, CDR2 FQGNSA. The junction had 10 bases not matched to a gene; V was cut back by 5 bases and J by 0 bases. CDR3 sequence reads: CASSNRDREAMNTEAFF. CDR3 sequence (DNA): TGTGCCAGCAGCAACCGGGACAGGGAAGCGATGAACACTGAAGCTTTCTTT.

The V gene is TRBV5-6, the J gene TRBJ1-1; D is possibly TRBD1 (6 bases). The CDR3 has 16 amino acids. V was clipped by 3 bases and J by 0 bases, with 15 bases between them. In germline, CDR1 is SGHDT, CDR2 YYEEEE. CDR3 in amino acids: CASSSQGSGMNTEAFF. The CDR3 bases are TGTGCCAGCAGCTCTCAGGGGAGCGGCATGAACACTGAAGCTTTCTTT.

The chain employs TRBV6-6 and TRBJ1-3; D gene unclear. Trimming shortened V by 6 bases and J by 0 bases, and 9 bases separated the two germline ends. CDR1 and CDR2 (germline): MNHNY, SVGAGI (reference sequence). The CDR3 extends over 14 amino acids. The CDR3 region has the DNA TGTGCCAGCAGCCTCAGAAGCTCTGGAAACACCATATATTTT. This sequence encodes CASSLRSSGNTIYF.

CDR3 nucleotide sequence: TGTGCCAGCAGTTGGGCCGAGGGGGTCGAGCAGTACTTC. Its protein is CASSWAEGVEQYF. V gene TRBV28 combines with J gene TRBJ2-5; weak D call: TRBD1 (6 bases). TRBJ2-7 matches the DNA end more closely, so the J call is doubtful. The CDR3 runs to 13 residues. CDR1 is MDHEN, CDR2 SYDVKM, per germline.

This chain connects TRBV27 to TRBJ2-2; TRBD1 matches at 7 bases. The CDR3 sequence is 16 residues long. J lost 2 bases, V lost 4 bases, and 7 bases had no gene match. Germline V lookup: CDR1 MNHEY, CDR2 SMNVEV (reference sequence). The CDR3 region is CASSSTGTVNTGELFF. The CDR3 nucleotides are TGTGCCAGCAGTTCAACCGGGACAGTAAACACCGGGGAGCTGTTTTTT.

The chain employs TRBV10-3 and TRBJ1-2, with TRBD1 as a possible D gene (5 bases). The V end lost 6 bases, the J end lost 7 bases, and 15 bases lay between the germline ends. The CDR3 consists of 13 residues. Germline values: CDR1 ENHRY, CDR2 SYGVKD. CDR3 in amino acids: CAISEQDRCGYTF. In DNA, the CDR3 is TGTGCCATCAGCGAACAGGATCGGTGTGGCTACACCTTC.

The chain has TRBV9 and TRBJ2-5; D is possibly TRBD1 (7 bases). Trimming removed 4 bases from V and 2 bases from J, with 21 bases in between. Looked up from germline, CDR1 is SGDLS and CDR2 is YYNGEE. The length of the CDR3 is 17 residues. CDR3 bases: TGTGCCAGCAGCCCCCATGGGGGGACAGAAATTCAAGAGACCCAGTACTTC. This translates into CASSPHGGTEIQETQYF.

CDR3 region: CASSIAEVQPQHF. In nucleotides, the CDR3 is TGTGCCAGTAGTATCGCGGAGGTTCAGCCCCAGCATTTT. This rearrangement joins TRBV19 to TRBJ1-5; D remains ambiguous. Germline V lookup: CDR1 LNHDA, CDR2 SQIVND (reference sequence). V shed 3 bases and J shed 6 bases, with 9 bases lying between them. The CDR3 has 13 residues.

The chain joins TRBV5-6 to TRBJ2-3; 10 nucleotides agree with TRBD2. This CDR3 is 15 amino acids long. CDR1 is SGHDT, CDR2 YYEEEE, per germline. J was trimmed by 7 bases and V by 3 bases; bases with no gene match: 8. The CDR3 is CASSCLAGEVNTQYF. For the CDR3, the DNA is TGTGCCAGCAGCTGCCTAGCGGGAGAGGTGAATACGCAGTATTTT.

The V and J genes are TRBV14 and TRBJ2-7; D is uncertain. The V and J ends lost 0 bases and 2 bases respectively, with 11 bases between them. The CDR3 has 15 amino acids. The germline V gene has CDR1 SGHDN and CDR2 FVKESK. CDR3 loop: CASSQDLAETYEQYF. CDR3 coding DNA: TGTGCCAGCAGCCAAGATCTGGCGGAAACCTACGAGCAGTACTTC.

The chain employs TRBV7-2 and TRBJ2-4, with 15 nucleotides matching TRBD2. Germline V gene sequence: CDR1 SGHTA, CDR2 FQGNSA. The V segment lost 7 bases and the J segment 6 bases; nucleotides outside the gene matches: 13. The CDR3 has 18 amino acids. CDR3 nucleotide sequence: TGTGCCAGCAAATATTCGGGACTAGCGGGAGGTATCGGAAACATTCAGTACTTC. Translation: CASKYSGLAGGIGNIQYF.

The chain links TRBV30 to TRBJ2-2, with TRBD2 identical over 14 bases. The junction had 8 bases not matched to a gene; V was cut back by 6 bases and J by 5 bases. This CDR3 is built from 16 residues. CDR1 and CDR2 from the germline V gene are GTSNPN and SVGIG (reference sequence). The CDR3 DNA reads TGTGCCTGCGGGACTAGCGGGAGATTGTGGACCGGGGAGCTGTTTTTT. Translating gives CACGTSGRLWTGELFF.

This clone was counted between two and nine times. The chain employs TRBV5-3 and TRBJ1-6, with TRBD1 matching 7 bases. TRBV5-3 is designated an ORF whose function remains uncertain. V shed 9 bases and J 5 bases; nucleotides not matched to a gene: 8. This CDR3 spans 14 amino acids. Here the CDR3 reads CAINWDRDNSPLHF. DNA of the CDR3: TGTGCCATTAACTGGGACAGAGATAATTCACCCCTCCACTTT.

This chain uses TRBV10-3 with TRBJ1-2; D might be TRBD1 (5 bases). Germline CDR1 and CDR2: ENHRY and SYGVKD. Trimming took 4 bases from V and 4 from J, leaving 13 bases between them. CDR3 size: 14 residues. This CDR3 is CAISAGDVRYGYTF. CDR3 DNA sequence: TGTGCCATCAGTGCGGGGGACGTCCGCTATGGCTACACCTTC.

This clone was seen only a few times. The chain joins TRBV7-2 to TRBJ2-7, with 15 bases fitting TRBD2. V lost 1 base, J lost 2 bases, and 3 bases stayed unmatched. Germline values: CDR1 SGHTA, CDR2 FQGNSA. CDR3 length equals 17 residues. In DNA form, the CDR3 reads TGTGCCAGCAGCTTAGGGACTAGCGGGAGGGCCCCCTACGAGCAGTACTTC. Amino acids: CASSLGTSGRAPYEQYF. Drawing the rest from reference TRBV7-2 and TRBJ2-7, the complete variable domain is GAGVSQSPSNKVTEKGKDVELRCDPISGHTALYWYRQSLGQGLEFLIYFQGNSAPDKSGLPSDRFSAERTGGSVSTLTIQRTQQEDSAVYLCASSLGTSGRAPYEQYFGPGTRLTVT.

Only one count was recorded for this clone. The chain uses TRBV28 and TRBJ2-2, with D maybe TRBD1 (6 bases). Germline CDR1 MDHEN, CDR2 SYDVKM. The CDR3 is made up of 15 amino acids. The V end was cut by 5 bases, the J end by 4 bases, with 14 bases between. The DNA for the CDR3 is TGTGCCAGCAGTCCCCCCGGGACACTCACCGGGGAGCTGTTTTTT. This codes for CASSPPGTLTGELFF.